What follows are 16 T cell receptor beta chains derived from one specimen sequenced in a study of CD8 T cells in ankylosing spondylitis. Findings and caveats of the study: What seemed typical of ankylosing spondylitis blood was a TCR beta motif built from about 8 highly homologous variants.

Antigens of these TCRs are unknown. Using its own MiXCR run on the 5' RACE reads, TCRdb lists one record per CDR3 protein. In the table there are about 800,000 distinct CDR3 sequences, roughly 10% of which are singletons. The sequenced material came from blood, either unsorted or a sorted T cell fraction (not recorded which). All receptors come from a male donor with ankylosing spondylitis.

The chain couples TRBV7-9 to TRBJ2-3; TRBD1 is a possible D gene (6 bases). Germline values: CDR1 SEHNR, CDR2 FQNEAQ (reference sequence). CDR3 length: 16 residues. V lost 5 bases, J lost 2 bases, and 17 bases lay in between. The CDR3 here is CASSLGRGQPTDTQYF. CDR3 bases: TGTGCCAGCAGCCTCGGAAGAGGACAGCCCACAGATACGCAGTATTTT. Full variable domain (rest looked up from reference TRBV7-9 and TRBJ2-3): DTGVSQNPRHKITKRGQNVTFRCDPISEHNRLYWYRQTLGQGPEFLTYFQNEAQLEKSRLLSDRFSAERPKGSFSTLEIQRTEQGDSAMYLCASSLGRGQPTDTQYFGPGTRLTVL.

This clonotype was seen ten or more times. The rearrangement joins TRBV29-1 to TRBJ2-3, with 10 bases lining up with TRBD2. The CDR3 contains 15 residues. V was pared by 2 bases and J by 4 bases, with 6 bases of the junction left unmatched. Germline assignment: CDR1 SQVTM and CDR2 ANQGSEA. CDR3 nucleotide sequence: TGCAGCGTTGAAAGGGCTAGCGGGAGTGCAGATACGCAGTATTTT. This gives the protein CSVERASGSADTQYF.

In DNA, the CDR3 is TGTGCCAGCAGTTTAGGGTTAGCGGGAGCTGTTTCAGATACGCAGTATTTT. Residues: CASSLGLAGAVSDTQYF. This rearrangement joins TRBV12-3 or TRBV12-4 to TRBJ2-3; 9 nucleotides agree with TRBD2. With 1 base clipped from V and 4 bases from J, the junction kept 9 bases outside the gene matches. The CDR3 is 17 amino acids.

This clonotype appeared a few times. The chain links TRBV20-1 to TRBJ2-7; possibly TRBD2 for D (5 bases). The germline CDR1 and CDR2 sequences are DFQATT and SNEGSKA (reference sequence). This CDR3 region has 11 residues. The germline V and J ends were trimmed by 7 bases and 3 bases, with 10 bases remaining between them. CDR3 in DNA: TGCAGTGGGGAGAATGTCTACGAGCAGTACTTC. This sequence encodes CSGENVYEQYF.

This clonotype came up many times. This rearrangement joins TRBV20-1 to TRBJ2-5; the D gene is possibly TRBD1 (6 bases). The length of the CDR3 is 14 residues. Germline V lookup: CDR1 DFQATT, CDR2 SNEGSKA (reference sequence). V lost 3 bases and J 6 bases, leaving 17 bases between the germline ends. The CDR3 sequence: CSARWGQGLKTQYF. In DNA form, the CDR3 reads TGCAGTGCTAGGTGGGGGCAGGGATTGAAGACCCAGTACTTC.

This sequence joins TRBV7-2 and TRBJ2-3, with a possible D match to TRBD2 (6 bases). Trimming took off 3 bases at V and 5 bases at J, with 36 bases between the two ends. CDR1 SGHTA and CDR2 FQGNSA come from the germline V gene. The length of the CDR3 is 22 residues. The CDR3 coding sequence is TGTGCCAGCAGCTTCAGGGCCCGACCGCCGAGATGGGACCCGGGGGTATTAGATACGCAGTATTTT. Translated, it gives CASSFRARPPRWDPGVLDTQYF.

The chain uses TRBV4-3 and TRBJ2-1; D call uncertain. Trimming took off 0 bases at V and 3 bases at J, with 12 bases between the two ends. From germline, CDR1 is LGHNA and CDR2 YSLEER. The CDR3 loop spans 16 amino acids. Here the CDR3 reads CASSQDFGYNYNEQFF. The CDR3, as DNA: TGCGCCAGCAGCCAAGATTTCGGTTATAACTACAATGAGCAGTTCTTC.

The chain couples TRBV5-1 to TRBJ1-1; D gene ambiguous. Trimming left V 1 base short and J 4 bases short, with 11 bases between. The CDR3 contains 14 residues. Per germline, CDR1 SGHRS and CDR2 YFSETQ. The CDR3: CASSLLEGSTEAFF. The CDR3, as DNA: TGCGCCAGCAGCTTGCTGGAGGGCAGCACTGAAGCTTTCTTT.

This clonotype has just a few counts. CDR3 sequence reads: CSALSDSYNEQFF. Written as DNA, the CDR3 is TGCAGTGCTCTCAGTGACTCCTACAATGAGCAGTTCTTC. This chain joins TRBV20-1 and TRBJ2-1; D is ambiguous. In germline, CDR1 is DFQATT, CDR2 SNEGSKA (reference sequence). CDR3 size: 13 residues. Trimming shortened V by 5 bases and J by 0 bases, and 8 bases separated the two germline ends.

In its sample, this clonotype was seen many times. V is TRBV20-1 and J is TRBJ1-5; TRBD1 matches 8 bases. CDR3 length: 12 residues. Germline V gene data show CDR1 as DFQATT and CDR2 as SNEGSKA (reference sequence). Unmatched junction bases numbered 3, after V lost 6 bases and J lost 5 bases. The CDR3 nucleotides read TGCAGTGCCGGACAGGGAGATCAGCCCCAGCATTTT. Its translation is CSAGQGDQPQHF.

The J gene is TRBJ1-1, the V gene TRBV6-5, with a weak D call TRBD1 (5 bases). Germline lookup yields CDR1 MNHEY and CDR2 SVGAGI. The CDR3 has 13 amino acids. The V gene lost 4 bases and the J gene lost 5 bases, with 11 bases spanning the gap. The DNA for the CDR3 is TGTGCCAGCAGTTCCCCGACAGTTACTGAAGCTTTCTTT. Translating it yields CASSSPTVTEAFF.

Ten or more counts support this clonotype. The chain combines TRBV29-1 with TRBJ2-5; D may be TRBD2 (5 bases). CDR3 size: 13 residues. Germline V CDR1 and CDR2: SQVTM, ANQGSEA. Trimming shortened V by 7 bases and J by 5 bases, and 17 bases separated the two germline ends. The CDR3 nucleotides read TGCAGCGGGAGGAAGGACCCCAAGGAGACCCAGTACTTC. Its translation: CSGRKDPKETQYF.

The rearrangement uses TRBV20-1 and TRBJ2-7; D is perhaps TRBD1 (6 bases). Trimming removed 3 bases at V and 4 bases at J, with 10 bases between. In germline, CDR1 is DFQATT, CDR2 SNEGSKA (reference sequence). The CDR3 is made up of 12 amino acids. CDR3 in DNA: TGCAGTGCTAGGGACAGTATATACGAGCAGTACTTC. Protein sequence: CSARDSIYEQYF.

This clonotype was picked up a small number of times. The V and J genes are TRBV6-5 and TRBJ2-2; D perhaps matches TRBD2 (6 bases). Germline V CDR1 and CDR2: MNHEY, SVGAGI. Trimming left V 0 bases short and J 5 bases short, with 16 bases between. CDR3 length: 17 residues. DNA for the CDR3: TGTGCCAGCAGTTACTCGGAACCGGGAGCATGGACCGGGGAGCTGTTTTTT. Its protein product is CASSYSEPGAWTGELFF.

At least ten counts were recorded for this clonotype. The gene calls are TRBV20-1 and TRBJ2-5, with TRBD1 matching over 8 bases. The V gene's germline CDR1 is DFQATT and CDR2 SNEGSKA (reference sequence). The CDR3 is 14 amino acids. V gave up 7 bases and J gave up 5 bases; unmatched junction bases: 12. CDR3 amino acids: CSVPGGQGLETQYF. The CDR3 region has the DNA TGCAGTGTCCCCGGTGGACAGGGATTGGAGACCCAGTACTTC.

This clonotype was observed a handful of times. The rearrangement links TRBV20-1 to TRBJ1-2; 7 bases agree with TRBD1. CDR3 length: 13 residues. The germline V gene encodes CDR1 DFQATT and CDR2 SNEGSKA (reference sequence). J was trimmed by 2 bases and V by 3 bases; bases with no gene match: 3. The CDR3 DNA reads as TGCAGTGCTAGGGGGGACAGCAACTATGGCTACACCTTC. Translated: CSARGDSNYGYTF.